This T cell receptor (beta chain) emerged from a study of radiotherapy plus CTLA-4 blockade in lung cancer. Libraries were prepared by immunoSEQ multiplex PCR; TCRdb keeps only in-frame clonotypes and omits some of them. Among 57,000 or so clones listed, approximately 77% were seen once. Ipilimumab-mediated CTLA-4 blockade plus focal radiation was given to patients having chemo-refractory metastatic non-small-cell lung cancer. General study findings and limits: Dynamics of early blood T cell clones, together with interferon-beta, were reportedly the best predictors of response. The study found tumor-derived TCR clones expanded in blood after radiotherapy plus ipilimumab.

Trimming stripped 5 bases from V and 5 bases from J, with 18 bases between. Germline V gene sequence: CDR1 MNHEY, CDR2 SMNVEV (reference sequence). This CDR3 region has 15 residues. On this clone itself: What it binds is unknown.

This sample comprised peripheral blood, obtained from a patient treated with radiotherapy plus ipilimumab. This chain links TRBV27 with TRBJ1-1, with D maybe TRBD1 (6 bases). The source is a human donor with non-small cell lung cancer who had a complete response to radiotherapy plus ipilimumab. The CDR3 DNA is TGTGCCAGCAGTGAAAGAACAGGGCGTGTAACTGAAGCTTTCTTT. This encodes CASSERTGRVTEAFF.